Each of the 20 T cell receptor beta chains below was sequenced from the same sample in a study of identical twins. TCRdb reanalysed the 5' RACE reads using MiXCR and keeps one entry per CDR3 protein. The sample has 200,000 to 250,000 distinct CDR3 sequences, around 6.8% seen once; the top ten hold 1.9%. The same data also went into a second study, on yellow fever vaccine responses in identical twins.

The sample comprised memory (CD45RO+) T cells sorted from blood. These receptors were taken from a woman younger than 35 in good health.

This clonotype was recorded many times. V gene TRBV28 combines with J gene TRBJ2-5; TRBD1 aligns across 7 bases. V dropped 5 bases and J dropped 4; count of bases not matched to a gene: 10. The CDR3 has 15 amino acids. Germline V gene sequence: CDR1 MDHEN, CDR2 SYDVKM. The CDR3 region is CASSPPGGNRETQYF. As DNA, the CDR3 is TGTGCCAGCAGTCCGCCAGGGGGTAATCGAGAGACCCAGTACTTC.

This clonotype was counted many times. The V and J genes are TRBV2 and TRBJ1-1, with 8 bases identical to TRBD1. Germline assignment: CDR1 SNHLY and CDR2 FYNNEI. Unmatched junction bases numbered 8, after V lost 5 bases and J lost 3 bases. This CDR3 has 15 amino acids. The CDR3 protein is CASSPIQGADTEAFF. The CDR3 region has the DNA TGTGCCAGCAGTCCTATCCAGGGGGCGGACACTGAAGCTTTCTTT.

The rearrangement links TRBV6-6 to TRBJ1-5; D ambiguous. V lost 3 bases to trimming and J lost 7 bases, with 7 bases between them. The CDR3 sequence is 12 residues long. Germline V gene data show CDR1 as MNHNY and CDR2 as SVGAGI (reference sequence). The CDR3 sequence is CASSYSRQPQHF. CDR3 in DNA: TGTGCCAGCAGTTATTCTCGACAGCCCCAGCATTTT.

This clonotype has more than one count but fewer than ten. The rearrangement uses TRBV9 and TRBJ2-5; 7 bases are a match to TRBD2. The CDR3 covers 16 residues. J was trimmed by 2 bases and V by 2 bases; bases with no gene match: 9. Germline CDR1 SGDLS, CDR2 YYNGEE. The CDR3 reads CASSVMGGGPQETQYF. In DNA form, the CDR3 reads TGTGCCAGCAGCGTGATGGGCGGGGGACCACAAGAGACCCAGTACTTC.

This clonotype was seen only a few times. The CDR3 protein is CASSPGTSGMNEQFF. In DNA form, the CDR3 reads TGTGCCAGCAGCCCAGGGACTAGCGGGATGAATGAGCAGTTCTTC. This chain uses TRBV11-2 with TRBJ2-1, with 13 bases identical to TRBD2. Germline V gene sequence: CDR1 SGHAT, CDR2 FQNNGV. This CDR3 is 15 amino acids long. Trimming at V came to 5 bases and at J to 7 bases, leaving 5 bases not matched to a gene.

The chain employs TRBV5-4 and TRBJ2-2; 7 bases match TRBD1. Trimming removed 3 bases from V and 5 bases from J; junction bases left unmatched: 7. CDR3 size: 15 residues. CDR1 and CDR2 (germline): SGHNT, YYREEE (reference sequence). CDR3 protein: CASSWDSGGTGELFF. The DNA for the CDR3 is TGTGCCAGCAGCTGGGACAGTGGGGGTACCGGGGAGCTGTTTTTT.

This clonotype was seen ten or more times. The chain couples TRBV7-2 to TRBJ2-7; 8 positions match TRBD2. With 5 bases clipped from V and 11 bases from J, the junction kept 5 bases outside the gene matches. Germline V CDR1 and CDR2: SGHTA, FQGNSA. This CDR3 spans 11 amino acids. The CDR3 coding sequence is TGTGCCAGCAGCCTCGGAGCGGGAGAGTACTTC. Translated: CASSLGAGEYF.

The chain links TRBV7-2 to TRBJ2-2; no clear D. CDR1 is SGHTA and CDR2 is FQGNSA in the germline V gene. Trimming removed 0 bases from V and 5 bases from J, with 13 bases in between. This CDR3 has 16 residues. The CDR3 region is CASSLAGPSGTGELFF. The CDR3 DNA follows: TGTGCCAGCAGCTTAGCGGGCCCAAGTGGTACCGGGGAGCTGTTTTTT.

Points on this clonotype: One base away lies a much larger clone, so this may be a sequencing read error. The CDR3 region has the DNA TGTGCCACCAGTTGGACTAGTGGAGAGACCCAGTACTTC. It specifies CATSWTSGETQYF. The V gene is TRBV24-1, the J gene TRBJ2-5; 7 positions match TRBD2. Germline V CDR1 and CDR2: KGHDR, SFDVKD. The CDR3 is 13 residues long. Trimming at V came to 6 bases and at J to 4 bases, leaving 4 bases not matched to a gene.

The chain carries TRBV12-3 or TRBV12-4 and TRBJ1-5; 7 nucleotides match TRBD1. This CDR3 is 15 amino acids long. V shed 6 bases, J shed 3 bases, and the junction held 8 bases outside the gene matches. CDR3 in DNA: TGTGCCAGCAGCCCCAGACAGGGCTACAATCAGCCCCAGCATTTT. It yields the protein CASSPRQGYNQPQHF.

This clonotype has at least ten counts. V gene TRBV20-1 combines with J gene TRBJ2-3; possible D gene TRBD2, 6 bases. This CDR3 is 17 amino acids long. V shed 5 bases and J shed 0 bases, with 21 bases lying between them. From germline, CDR1 is DFQATT and CDR2 SNEGSKA (reference sequence). The CDR3 DNA follows: TGCAGTGCTGACTCCACCGGGAGAGGGCGCAGCACAGATACGCAGTATTTT. Amino acids: CSADSTGRGRSTDTQYF.

This clonotype was seen only a few times. V is TRBV7-2 and J is TRBJ1-5; TRBD1 aligns across 8 bases. There are 15 residues in the CDR3. Per the germline V gene, CDR1 is SGHTA and CDR2 is FQGNSA. V gave up 3 bases and J gave up 6 bases; unmatched junction bases: 7. CDR3 loop: CASSLRQGASQPQHF. The DNA for the CDR3 is TGTGCCAGCAGCTTGCGGCAGGGGGCTTCTCAGCCCCAGCATTTT.

The table lists this clonotype with many counts. The chain employs TRBV6-2 or TRBV6-3 and TRBJ1-1, with 10 bases aligning to TRBD1. This CDR3 region has 19 residues. The germline CDR1 and CDR2 sequences are MNHEY and SVGEGT. The V segment lost 3 bases and the J segment 0 bases; nucleotides outside the gene matches: 13. The CDR3: CASSYHPPGTGDMNTEAFF. In nucleotides, the CDR3 is TGTGCCAGCAGTTATCATCCTCCCGGGACAGGGGACATGAACACTGAAGCTTTCTTT.

This chain connects TRBV10-3 to TRBJ2-3, with 8 bases identical to TRBD2. V gave up 6 bases and J gave up 4 bases; unmatched junction bases: 15. The CDR3 is 17 residues long. Germline V gene lookup returns CDR1 ENHRY and CDR2 SYGVKD. The CDR3 sequence is CAIRGGQRELGADTQYF. CDR3 coding DNA: TGTGCCATCAGAGGTGGCCAGCGGGAGTTGGGCGCAGATACGCAGTATTTT.

For the CDR3, the DNA is TGTGCCAGCAGGGTAGCGGGCGGTCAAGAGACCCAGTACTTC. It translates to CASRVAGGQETQYF. This chain links TRBV28 with TRBJ2-5; 7 bases agree with TRBD2. The CDR3 is 14 amino acids. The V gene end was trimmed by 6 bases and the J gene end by 2 bases; junction bases not matched to a gene: 6. The V gene's germline CDR1 is MDHEN and CDR2 SYDVKM.

This chain uses TRBV20-1 with TRBJ2-3, with D possibly matching TRBD2 (7 bases). CDR1 is DFQATT and CDR2 is SNEGSKA in the germline V gene (reference sequence). This CDR3 contains 15 residues. The V end lost 5 bases, the J end lost 0 bases, and 15 bases lay between the germline ends. The CDR3 is CSAPTGGLSTDTQYF. For the CDR3, the DNA is TGCAGTGCTCCTACGGGGGGCCTAAGCACAGATACGCAGTATTTT.

Ten or more counts support this clonotype. The V gene is TRBV6-6, the J gene TRBJ1-3; D is ambiguous. Trimming removed 5 bases from V and 7 bases from J, with 9 bases in between. This CDR3 spans 12 amino acids. Germline loops: CDR1 MNHNY, CDR2 SVGAGI (reference sequence). CDR3: CASSRPRNTIYF. CDR3 in DNA: TGTGCCAGCAGTCGACCTCGGAACACCATATATTTT.

This clonotype was counted many times. The V call is TRBV9, the J call TRBJ2-3; D gene ambiguous. CDR1 SGDLS and CDR2 YYNGEE come from the germline V gene. This CDR3 has 16 amino acids. Trimming cost V 3 bases and J 6 bases, with 20 bases left between them. The CDR3 DNA reads TGTGCCAGCAGCGCAAACCCGGGCATAGTCTCTGATACGCAGTATTTT. It is translated as CASSANPGIVSDTQYF.

This clonotype was detected a few times. Written as DNA, the CDR3 is TGCAGTGCTAGAGATCCCGGGTTAGACCGAGAGCAGTACTTC. This codes for CSARDPGLDREQYF. V is TRBV20-1 and J is TRBJ2-7; D remains unclear. The CDR3 is 14 amino acids. Trimming cost V 0 bases and J 7 bases, with 16 bases left between them. Per germline, CDR1 DFQATT and CDR2 SNEGSKA (reference sequence).

Many counts were recorded for this clonotype. The chain is built from TRBV29-1 and TRBJ2-3; D tentatively fits TRBD1 or TRBD2 (5 bases each). CDR3 length: 13 residues. The V gene's germline CDR1 is SQVTM and CDR2 ANQGSEA. The V and J ends lost 6 bases and 0 bases respectively, with 10 bases between them. CDR3 nucleotide sequence: TGCAGCGTCGGGACGTCTAGCACAGATACGCAGTATTTT. Encoded protein: CSVGTSSTDTQYF.